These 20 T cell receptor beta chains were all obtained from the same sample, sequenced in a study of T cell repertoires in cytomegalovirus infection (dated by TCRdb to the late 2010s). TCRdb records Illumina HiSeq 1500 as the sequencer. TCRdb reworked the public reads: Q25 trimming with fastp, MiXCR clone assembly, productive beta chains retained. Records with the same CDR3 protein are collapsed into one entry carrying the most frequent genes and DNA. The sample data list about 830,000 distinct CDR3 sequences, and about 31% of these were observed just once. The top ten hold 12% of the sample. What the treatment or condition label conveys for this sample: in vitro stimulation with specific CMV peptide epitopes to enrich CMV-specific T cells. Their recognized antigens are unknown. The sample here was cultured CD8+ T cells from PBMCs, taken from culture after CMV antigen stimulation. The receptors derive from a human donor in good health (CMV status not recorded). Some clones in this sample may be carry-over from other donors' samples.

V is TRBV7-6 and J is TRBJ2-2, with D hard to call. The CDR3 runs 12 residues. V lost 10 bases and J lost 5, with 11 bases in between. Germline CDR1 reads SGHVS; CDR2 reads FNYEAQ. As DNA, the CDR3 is TGTGCCACCACCGACCCAACCGGGGAGCTGTTTTTT. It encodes CATTDPTGELFF.

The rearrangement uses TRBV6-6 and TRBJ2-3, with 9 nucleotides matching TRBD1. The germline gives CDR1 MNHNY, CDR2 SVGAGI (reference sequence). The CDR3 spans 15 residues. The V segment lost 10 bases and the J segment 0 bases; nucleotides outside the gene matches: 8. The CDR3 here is CATPGDRDSTDTQYF. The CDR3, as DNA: TGTGCCACCCCGGGGGACAGGGATAGCACAGATACGCAGTATTTT.

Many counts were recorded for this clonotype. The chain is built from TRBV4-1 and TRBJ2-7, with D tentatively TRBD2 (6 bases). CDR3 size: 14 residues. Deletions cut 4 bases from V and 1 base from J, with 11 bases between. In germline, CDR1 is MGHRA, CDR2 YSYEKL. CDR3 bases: TGCGCCAGCAGCCCTCCCGGGGGATCCTACGAGCAGTACTTC. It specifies CASSPPGGSYEQYF.

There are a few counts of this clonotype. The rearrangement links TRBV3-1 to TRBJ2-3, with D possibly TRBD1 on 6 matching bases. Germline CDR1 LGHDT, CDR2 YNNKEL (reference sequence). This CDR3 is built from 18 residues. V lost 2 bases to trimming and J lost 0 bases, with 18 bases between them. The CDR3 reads CASSQLRPGTLSTDTQYF. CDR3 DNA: TGTGCCAGCAGCCAACTCCGACCCGGGACACTTAGCACAGATACGCAGTATTTT.

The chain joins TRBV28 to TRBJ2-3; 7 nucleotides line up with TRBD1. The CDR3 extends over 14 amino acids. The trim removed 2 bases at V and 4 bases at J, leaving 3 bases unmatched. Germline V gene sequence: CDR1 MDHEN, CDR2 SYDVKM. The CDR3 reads CASSLLTGADTQYF. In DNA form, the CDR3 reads TGTGCCAGCAGTTTACTAACAGGGGCAGATACGCAGTATTTT.

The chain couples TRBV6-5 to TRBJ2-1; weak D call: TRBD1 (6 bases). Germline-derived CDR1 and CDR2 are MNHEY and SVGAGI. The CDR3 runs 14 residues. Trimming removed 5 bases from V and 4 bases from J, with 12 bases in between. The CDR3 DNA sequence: TGTGCCAGCAGTCCCCTGGACAGATACAATGAGCAGTTCTTC. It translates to CASSPLDRYNEQFF.

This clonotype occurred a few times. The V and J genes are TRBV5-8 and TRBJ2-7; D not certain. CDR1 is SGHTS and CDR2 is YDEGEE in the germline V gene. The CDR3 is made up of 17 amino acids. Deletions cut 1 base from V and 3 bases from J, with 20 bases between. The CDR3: CASSLLGSETEIYEQYF. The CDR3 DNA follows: TGTGCCAGCAGCTTGTTAGGTAGTGAGACGGAGATCTACGAGCAGTACTTC.

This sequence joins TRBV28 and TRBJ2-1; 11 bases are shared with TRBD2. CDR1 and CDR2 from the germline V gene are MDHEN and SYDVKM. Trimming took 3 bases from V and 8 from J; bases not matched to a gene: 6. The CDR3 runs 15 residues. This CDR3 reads CASSFVSGGGYEQFF. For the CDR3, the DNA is TGTGCCAGCAGTTTTGTTAGCGGGGGGGGATATGAGCAGTTCTTC.

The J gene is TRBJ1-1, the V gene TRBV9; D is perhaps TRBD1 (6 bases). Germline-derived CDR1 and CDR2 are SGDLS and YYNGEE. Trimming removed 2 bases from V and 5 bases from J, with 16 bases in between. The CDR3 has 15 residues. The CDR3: CASSVSPGQFTEAFF. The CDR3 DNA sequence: TGTGCCAGCAGCGTCTCCCCGGGACAATTTACTGAAGCTTTCTTT.

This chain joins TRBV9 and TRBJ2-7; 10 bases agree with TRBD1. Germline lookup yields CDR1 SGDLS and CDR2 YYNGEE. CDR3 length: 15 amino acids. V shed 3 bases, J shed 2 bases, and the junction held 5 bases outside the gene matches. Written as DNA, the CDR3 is TGTGCCAGCAGCGCTTCCGGGACAGGGGCCTACGAGCAGTACTTC. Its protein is CASSASGTGAYEQYF.

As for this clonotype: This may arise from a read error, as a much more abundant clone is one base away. DNA of the CDR3: TGTGTCAGCAGCCTAAGGACAGGGAGGGACACTGAAGCTTTCTTT. It codes for CVSSLRTGRDTEAFF. V usage is TRBV7-6 and J usage is TRBJ1-1, with 8 bases aligning to TRBD1. The CDR3 totals 15 residues. Germline-derived CDR1 and CDR2 are SGHVS and FNYEAQ.

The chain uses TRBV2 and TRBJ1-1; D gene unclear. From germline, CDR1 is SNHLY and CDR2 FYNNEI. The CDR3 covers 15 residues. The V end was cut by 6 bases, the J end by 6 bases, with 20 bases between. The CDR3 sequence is CASRDLTPRLPEAFF. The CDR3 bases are TGTGCCAGCAGGGATTTGACCCCACGACTCCCTGAAGCTTTCTTT. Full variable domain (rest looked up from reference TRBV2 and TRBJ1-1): EPEVTQTPSHQVTQMGQEVILRCVPISNHLYFYWYRQILGQKVEFLVSFYNNEISEKSEIFDDQFSVERPDGSNFTLKIRSTKLEDSAMYFCASRDLTPRLPEAFFGQGTRLTVV.

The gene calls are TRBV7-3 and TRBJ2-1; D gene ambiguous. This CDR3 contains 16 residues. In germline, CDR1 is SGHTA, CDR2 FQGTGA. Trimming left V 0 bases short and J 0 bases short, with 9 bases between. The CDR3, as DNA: TGTGCCAGCAGCTTAACCAGCCGAAGCTCCTACAATGAGCAGTTCTTC. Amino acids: CASSLTSRSSYNEQFF.

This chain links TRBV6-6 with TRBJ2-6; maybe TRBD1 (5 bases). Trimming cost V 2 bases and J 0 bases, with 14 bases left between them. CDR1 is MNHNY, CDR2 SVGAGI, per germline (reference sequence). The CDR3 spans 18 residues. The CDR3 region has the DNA TGTGCCAGCAGTTACGGGGCCGACCCTTACTCTGGGGCCAACGTCCTGACTTTC. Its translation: CASSYGADPYSGANVLTF.

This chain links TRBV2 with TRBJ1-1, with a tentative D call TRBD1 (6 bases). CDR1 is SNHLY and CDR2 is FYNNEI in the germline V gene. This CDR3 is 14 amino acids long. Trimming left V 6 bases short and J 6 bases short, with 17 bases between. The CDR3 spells CASSDLGGRAEAFF. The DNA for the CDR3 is TGTGCCAGCAGCGACCTTGGGGGGCGGGCTGAAGCTTTCTTT.

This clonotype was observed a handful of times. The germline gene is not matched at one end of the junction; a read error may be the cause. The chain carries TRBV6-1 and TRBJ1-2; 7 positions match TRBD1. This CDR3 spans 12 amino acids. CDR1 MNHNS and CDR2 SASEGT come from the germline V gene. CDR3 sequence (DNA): TGTGCCAGCAGTGATAGGGGACAGCCCTCCATCTTC. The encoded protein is CASSDRGQPSIF.

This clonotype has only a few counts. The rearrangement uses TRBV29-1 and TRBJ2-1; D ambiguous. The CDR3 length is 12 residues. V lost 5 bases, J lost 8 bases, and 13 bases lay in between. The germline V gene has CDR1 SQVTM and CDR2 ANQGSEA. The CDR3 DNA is TGCAGCGTTCCGACTCTTTGGTATGAGCAGTTCTTC. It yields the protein CSVPTLWYEQFF.

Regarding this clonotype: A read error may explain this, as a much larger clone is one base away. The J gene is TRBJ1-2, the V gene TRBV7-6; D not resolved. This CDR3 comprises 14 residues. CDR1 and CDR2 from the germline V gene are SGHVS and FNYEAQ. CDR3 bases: TGTGCCAGCAACTTAGGAGGGCCTGATGATGGCTACACCTTC. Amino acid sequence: CASNLGGPDDGYTF.

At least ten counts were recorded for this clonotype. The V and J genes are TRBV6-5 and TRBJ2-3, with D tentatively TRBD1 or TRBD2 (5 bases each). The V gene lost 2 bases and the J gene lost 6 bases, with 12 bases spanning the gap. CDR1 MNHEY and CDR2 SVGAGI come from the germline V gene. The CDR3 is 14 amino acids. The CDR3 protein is CASSYRDPADTQYF. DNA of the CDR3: TGTGCCAGCAGTTACCGGGACCCCGCGGATACGCAGTATTTT.

In DNA, the CDR3 is TGTGCCAGCAGCTTAGGTCTCGCGGAGATAACCGGGGAGCTGTTTTTT. Translation gives CASSLGLAEITGELFF. This sequence joins TRBV11-3 and TRBJ2-2; no clear D. V was trimmed by 1 base and J by 5 bases, leaving 14 bases between them. This CDR3 spans 16 amino acids. CDR1 and CDR2 from the germline V gene are SGHNT and YENEEA.